This T cell receptor beta chain stems from a study of T cells in Graves' hyperthyroidism and ophthalmopathy. Regarding the study as a whole: Within blood appeared most thyroid clonotypes that had expanded above 0.001.

There were TCR beta CDR3 regions amplified from RNA transcripts. A set of HTBI primers served as the primers for a first-round RT-PCR of the TCR CDR3. TCRdb analysed the multiplex PCR reads with MiXCR anew, one entry per CDR3 protein. Among over 300,000 distinct CDR3 sequences listed, more than 11% were seen once. V lost 7 bases and J lost 5, with 15 bases in between. This CDR3 contains 13 residues. The germline V gene has CDR1 ENHRY and CDR2 SYGVKD. Patients between 18 and 65 years old had hyperthyroidism, newly diagnosed and lasting under 2 months. Lactation, pregnancy, other autoimmune disease or uncontrolled infection excluded patients. In its sample, this clonotype was seen many times. Its specificity is not known.

The TCR originated in a woman in her fifties or sixties with Graves' hyperthyroidism. This chain joins TRBV10-3 and TRBJ2-7; D is undetermined. The source material was blood. This chain's CDR3 is CAINGLSGHEQYF. The CDR3 region has the DNA TGTGCCATCAATGGCCTTAGTGGGCACGAGCAGTACTTC.